Only a few counts were recorded for the clone carrying this TCR beta chain. The data derive from a study of T-cell reconstitution after alpha-beta-depleted transplantation in children. TCRbeta library preparation incorporated unique molecular identifiers. TCRdb recomputed calls from the PCR reads with MiXCR, one row per CDR3 protein. This repertoire shows approximately 270,000 distinct CDR3 sequences, over 8% found once; its top ten account for roughly a tenth. The germline CDR1 and CDR2 sequences are DFQATT and SNEGSKA (reference sequence). Unmatched junction bases numbered 16, after V lost 8 bases and J lost 8 bases. This CDR3 contains 16 residues.

The genes are TRBV20-1 and TRBJ2-1; 12 bases map to TRBD2. Material: PBMCs from the stem cell graft donor, obtained from the stem cell graft. This clonotype was obtained from a human donor who donated a stem cell graft to a child with SCID. The CDR3 here is CSQRLAGALIGDEQFF. For the CDR3, the DNA is TGCAGTCAAAGACTAGCGGGGGCGCTTATTGGGGATGAGCAGTTCTTC.